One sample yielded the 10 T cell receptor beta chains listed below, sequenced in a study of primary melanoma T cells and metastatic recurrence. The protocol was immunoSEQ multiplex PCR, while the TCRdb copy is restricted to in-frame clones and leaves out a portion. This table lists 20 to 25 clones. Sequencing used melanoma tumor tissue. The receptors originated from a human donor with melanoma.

In nucleotides, the CDR3 is TGTGCCAGCAGCCAGGACAGGGTGGGGGCTTTCTTT. Encoded protein: CASSQDRVGAFF. The chain uses TRBV14 and TRBJ1-1, with 8 bases fitting TRBD1. This CDR3 is 12 amino acids long. Looked up from germline, CDR1 is SGHDN and CDR2 is FVKESK. J lost 11 bases, V lost 3 bases, and 5 bases had no gene match.

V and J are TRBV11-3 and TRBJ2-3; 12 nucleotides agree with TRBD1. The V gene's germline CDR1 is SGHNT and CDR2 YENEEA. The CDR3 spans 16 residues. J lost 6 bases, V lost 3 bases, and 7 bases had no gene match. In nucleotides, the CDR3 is TGTGCCAGCAGCTTCTCCGGGACAGGGGGCGCGGATACGCAGTATTTT. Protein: CASSFSGTGGADTQYF.

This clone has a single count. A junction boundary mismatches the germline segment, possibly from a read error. The CDR3 spells CAWSVYGAREQYF. CDR3 coding DNA: TGTGCTTGGAGTGTTTATGGGGCTCGCGAGCAGTACTTC. This sequence joins TRBV30 and TRBJ2-7; TRBD1 might be the D (5 bases). CDR3 length: 13 residues. Germline values: CDR1 GTSNPN, CDR2 SVGIG (reference sequence).

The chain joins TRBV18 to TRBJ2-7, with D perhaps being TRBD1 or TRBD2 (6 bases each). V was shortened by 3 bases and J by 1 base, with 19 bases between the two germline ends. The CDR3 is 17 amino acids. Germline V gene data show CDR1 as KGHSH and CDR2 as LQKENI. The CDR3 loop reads CASSPSTGGVLSYEQYF. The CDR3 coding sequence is TGTGCCAGCTCACCCTCTACCGGGGGCGTACTTTCCTACGAGCAGTACTTC.

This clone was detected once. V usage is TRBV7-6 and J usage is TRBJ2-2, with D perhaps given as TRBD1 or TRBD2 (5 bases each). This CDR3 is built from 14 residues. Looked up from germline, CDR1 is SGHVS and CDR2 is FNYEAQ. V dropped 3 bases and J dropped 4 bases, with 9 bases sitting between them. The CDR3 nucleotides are TGTGCCAGCAGCTTTTCAGGGAGCACCGGGGAGCTGTTTTTT. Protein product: CASSFSGSTGELFF. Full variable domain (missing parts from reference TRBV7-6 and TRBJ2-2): GAGVSQSPRYKVTKRGQDVALRCDPISGHVSLYWYRQALGQGPEFLTYFNYEAQQDKSGLPNDRFSAERPEGSISTLTIQRTEQRDSAMYRCASSFSGSTGELFFGEGSRLTVL.

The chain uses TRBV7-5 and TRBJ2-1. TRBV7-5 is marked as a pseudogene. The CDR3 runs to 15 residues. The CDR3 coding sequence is TGTGCCAGCAGCTCCGGCCCCGGCTCCTACAATGAGCAGTTCTTC. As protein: CASSSGPGSYNEQFF.

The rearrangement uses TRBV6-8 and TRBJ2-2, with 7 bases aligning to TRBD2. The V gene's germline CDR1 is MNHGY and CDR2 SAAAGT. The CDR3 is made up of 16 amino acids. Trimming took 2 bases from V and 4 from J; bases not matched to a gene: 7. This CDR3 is CASSYIGGRGTGELFF. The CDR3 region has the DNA TGTGCCAGCAGTTACATCGGCGGGAGAGGCACCGGGGAGCTGTTTTTT.

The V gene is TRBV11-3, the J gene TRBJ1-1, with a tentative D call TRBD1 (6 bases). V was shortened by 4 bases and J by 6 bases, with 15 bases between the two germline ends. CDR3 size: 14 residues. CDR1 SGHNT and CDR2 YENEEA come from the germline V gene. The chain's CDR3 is CASSSRGGSAEAFF. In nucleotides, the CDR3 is TGTGCCAGCAGCTCAAGGGGGGGCTCGGCTGAAGCTTTCTTT. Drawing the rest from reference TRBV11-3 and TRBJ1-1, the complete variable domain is EAGVVQSPRYKIIEKKQPVAFWCNPISGHNTLYWYLQNLGQGPELLIRYENEEAVDDSQLPKDRFSAERLKGVDSTLKIQPAELGDSAVYLCASSSRGGSAEAFFGQGTRLTVV.

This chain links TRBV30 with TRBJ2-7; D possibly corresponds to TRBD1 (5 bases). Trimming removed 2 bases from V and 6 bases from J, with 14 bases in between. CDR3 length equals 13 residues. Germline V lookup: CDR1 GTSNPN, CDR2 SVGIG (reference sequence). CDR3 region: CAWSIYGAREQYF. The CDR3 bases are TGTGCCTGGAGTATTTATGGGGCTCGCGAGCAGTACTTC.

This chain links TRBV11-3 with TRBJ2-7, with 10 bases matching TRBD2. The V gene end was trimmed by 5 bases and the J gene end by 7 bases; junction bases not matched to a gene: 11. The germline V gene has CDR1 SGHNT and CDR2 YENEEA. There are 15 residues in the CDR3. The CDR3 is CASSHWALAGWEQYF. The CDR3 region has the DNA TGTGCCAGCAGCCACTGGGCACTAGCGGGGTGGGAGCAGTACTTC.